This entry lists 24 T cell receptor beta chains sequenced from one sample in a study of cytomegalovirus exposure and HLA in healthy donors. 13 Jbeta primers and 60 Vbeta primers were used for the PCR. TCRdb's copy holds only in-frame clones and misses some; the assay was immunoSEQ multiplex PCR. The sample has 110,000 or so clones, around 79% seen once; the top ten hold around 1.5%. Source material: PBMCs. The source of these receptors is a woman aged 18-29 years in good health and CMV-seronegative.

The chain uses TRBV5-4 and TRBJ1-2; possible D gene TRBD1, 5 bases. V lost 3 bases to trimming and J lost 0 bases, with 21 bases between them. The CDR3 has 18 amino acids. Germline-derived CDR1 and CDR2 are SGHNT and YYREEE (reference sequence). The CDR3 protein is CASSSRKKGADPNYGYTF. CDR3 nucleotides: TGTGCCAGCAGCTCCCGCAAGAAAGGGGCCGATCCTAACTATGGCTACACCTTC.

The chain joins TRBV13 to TRBJ1-1; tentatively, D is TRBD1 (6 bases). The CDR3 loop spans 14 amino acids. The V and J ends lost 5 bases and 6 bases respectively, with 16 bases between them. The germline gives CDR1 PRHDT, CDR2 FYEKMQ (reference sequence). The CDR3: CASSELRQAPEAFF. CDR3 sequence (DNA): TGTGCCAGCAGCGAGCTCAGACAGGCCCCTGAAGCTTTCTTT. The full variable domain, completed using reference TRBV13 and TRBJ1-1, is AAGVIQSPRHLIKEKRETATLKCYPIPRHDTVYWYQQGPGQDPQFLISFYEKMQSDKGSIPDRFSAQQFSDYHSELNMSSLELGDSALYFCASSELRQAPEAFFGQGTRLTVV.

This clone was recorded a few times. This chain connects TRBV6-1 to TRBJ1-4, with D hard to call. The CDR3 runs to 15 residues. From germline, CDR1 is MNHNS and CDR2 SASEGT. CDR3 amino acids: CGSALLDATNEKLFF. The CDR3 DNA follows: TGTGGATCCGCACTTCTCGATGCAACTAATGAAAAACTGTTTTTT.

The chain uses TRBV10-3 and TRBJ2-7, with a tentative D call TRBD1 (6 bases). Germline lookup yields CDR1 ENHRY and CDR2 SYGVKD. V was pared by 10 bases and J by 0 bases, with 16 bases between. The CDR3 loop spans 14 amino acids. CDR3 nucleotide sequence: TGTGCCAGCTTACCTGACAGGTACTCCTACGAGCAGTACTTC. It codes for CASLPDRYSYEQYF.

The chain is built from TRBV10-1 and TRBJ2-4; TRBD2 matches 8 bases. The CDR3 extends over 16 amino acids. CDR1 and CDR2 from the germline V gene are WNHNN and SYGVQD (reference sequence). V trimming: 0 bases; J trimming: 4 bases; junction bases outside the gene matches: 5. The CDR3 loop is CASSESTREGKNIQYF. The DNA of the CDR3 is TGCGCCAGCAGTGAGTCGACTCGGGAGGGGAAAAACATTCAGTACTTC.

The V gene is TRBV19, the J gene TRBJ1-2; D ambiguous. Trimming removed 8 bases from V and 4 bases from J, with 17 bases in between. The CDR3 covers 14 residues. Germline CDR1 is LNHDA and CDR2 is SQIVND (reference sequence). The CDR3 loop is CASSPATELYGYTF. The CDR3 DNA is TGTGCCAGTTCCCCAGCTACAGAGCTCTATGGCTACACCTTC.

This chain connects TRBV12-5 to TRBJ1-3; 7 positions match TRBD1. This CDR3 has 15 amino acids. V lost 6 bases, J lost 8 bases, and 13 bases stayed unmatched. CDR1 LGHNT and CDR2 FRNRAP come from the germline V gene. The CDR3 DNA is TGTGCTAGTGGCCCCCAGCTCCAGGGGGGAGACACCATATATTTT. Amino acid sequence: CASGPQLQGGDTIYF.

This clone occurred once. The chain joins TRBV4-2 to TRBJ2-3; no clear D gene. The germline gives CDR1 LGHNA, CDR2 YNFKEQ. Trimming took 0 bases from V and 4 from J, leaving 5 bases between them. The CDR3 consists of 13 residues. Here the CDR3 reads CASSQDLPDTQYF. The CDR3 bases are TGTGCCAGCAGCCAAGATCTACCAGATACGCAGTATTTT.

The chain has TRBV5-1 and TRBJ2-7; no definite D call. CDR3 length equals 13 residues. Per germline, CDR1 SGHRS and CDR2 YFSETQ. V lost 4 bases, J lost 6 bases, and 14 bases lay in between. The CDR3 loop reads CASSPGNKFEQYF. CDR3 nucleotide sequence: TGCGCCAGCAGCCCAGGTAACAAGTTCGAGCAGTACTTC.

The J gene is TRBJ1-2, the V gene TRBV18; 8 nucleotides agree with TRBD1. The CDR3 sequence is 14 residues long. V was clipped by 3 bases and J by 8 bases; unmatched bases: 8. Germline loops: CDR1 KGHSH, CDR2 LQKENI. This CDR3 reads CASSPSDRVEGYTF. Written as DNA, the CDR3 is TGTGCCAGCTCACCGTCGGACAGGGTAGAGGGCTACACCTTC.

J is TRBJ2-1 and V is TRBV7-2; 13 nucleotides match TRBD2. The CDR3 runs 12 residues. The germline V gene encodes CDR1 SGHTA and CDR2 FQGNSA. Trimming removed 3 bases from V and 16 bases from J; junction bases left unmatched: 3. CDR3 amino acids: CASSFRTSGSFF. The CDR3 DNA follows: TGTGCCAGCAGCTTCCGGACTAGCGGGAGCTTCTTC.

V is TRBV7-6 and J is TRBJ2-2; TRBD1 matches at 7 bases. The CDR3 has 15 amino acids. Germline loops: CDR1 SGHVS, CDR2 FNYEAQ. The J segment lost 5 bases and the V segment lost 5 bases, leaving 8 bases of the junction unmatched. The CDR3 sequence: CASSPRQGITGELFF. DNA of the CDR3: TGTGCCAGCAGCCCTAGACAGGGTATTACCGGGGAGCTGTTTTTT.

DNA of the CDR3: TGTGCCAGTAGCCTGGGGGACAGGGGCTACAATGAGCAGTTCTTC. It yields the protein CASSLGDRGYNEQFF. The rearrangement uses TRBV19 and TRBJ2-1; TRBD1 agrees at 10 bases. CDR1 and CDR2 (germline): LNHDA, SQIVND (reference sequence). There are 15 residues in the CDR3. Trimming cost V 6 bases and J 3 bases; bases outside gene matches: 5.

The chain uses TRBV19 and TRBJ1-1, with unresolved D. The CDR3 runs 17 residues. V was trimmed by 3 bases and J by 4 bases, leaving 21 bases between them. Looked up from germline, CDR1 is LNHDA and CDR2 is SQIVND (reference sequence). This CDR3 reads CASSIGFFREKGTEAFF. CDR3 coding DNA: TGTGCCAGTAGTATCGGATTCTTTCGGGAAAAAGGCACTGAAGCTTTCTTT. Based on the CDR3 plus reference TRBV19 and TRBJ1-1, the full variable domain is DGGITQSPKYLFRKEGQNVTLSCEQNLNHDAMYWYRQDPGQGLRLIYYSQIVNDFQKGDIAEGYSVSREKKESFPLTVTSAQKNPTAFYLCASSIGFFREKGTEAFFGQGTRLTVV.

As to this clone: This CDR3 is also generated by other DNA sequences in the sample. The J gene is TRBJ2-7, the V gene TRBV4-3; maybe TRBD2 (6 bases). This CDR3 region has 14 residues. Germline V gene lookup returns CDR1 LGHNA and CDR2 YSLEER. V lost 0 bases and J 1 base, leaving 7 bases between the germline ends. DNA for the CDR3: TGCGCCAGCAGCCAAGATCGGGGGTCCTACGAGCAGTACTTC. It translates to CASSQDRGSYEQYF.

V and J are TRBV9 and TRBJ1-1, with D perhaps matching TRBD1 (5 bases). Germline V CDR1 and CDR2: SGDLS, YYNGEE. CDR3 length: 14 residues. The germline V and J ends were trimmed by 4 bases and 2 bases, with 12 bases remaining between them. The CDR3 DNA is TGTGCCAGCAGCTTCTATGACAGTAACACTGAAGCTTTCTTT. As protein: CASSFYDSNTEAFF. Full variable domain (missing parts from reference TRBV9 and TRBJ1-1): DSGVTQTPKHLITATGQRVTLRCSPRSGDLSVYWYQQSLDQGLQFLIQYYNGEERAKGNILERFSAQQFPDLHSELNLSSLELGDSALYFCASSFYDSNTEAFFGQGTRLTVV.

V is TRBV10-2 and J is TRBJ1-2; a weak D match, TRBD1 (5 bases). The CDR3 sequence is 14 residues long. V was cut by 4 bases and J by 1 base, with 10 bases left in between. Germline loops: CDR1 WSHSY, CDR2 SAAADI. The CDR3 reads CASSVLQGNYGYTF. CDR3 sequence (DNA): TGCGCCAGCAGTGTACTGCAGGGTAACTATGGCTACACCTTC.

This clone was seen a few times. The genes are TRBV7-2 and TRBJ2-7; 9 nucleotides match TRBD2. V lost 3 bases, J lost 0 bases, and 0 bases stayed unmatched. The germline CDR1 and CDR2 sequences are SGHTA and FQGNSA. The CDR3 has 14 residues. This CDR3 reads CASSFSGSSYEQYF. In DNA, the CDR3 is TGTGCCAGCAGCTTTAGCGGGAGCTCCTACGAGCAGTACTTC.

The V gene is TRBV7-2, the J gene TRBJ1-2; 7 bases are a match to TRBD1. Trimming took 0 bases from V and 8 from J; bases not matched to a gene: 6. In germline, CDR1 is SGHTA, CDR2 FQGNSA. This CDR3 contains 14 residues. The DNA of the CDR3 is TGTGCCAGCAGCTTAGCGTACAGGGGCGAGGGCTACACCTTC. Translating gives CASSLAYRGEGYTF.

The V and J genes are TRBV11-2 and TRBJ2-7, with D maybe TRBD2 (6 bases). With 0 bases removed from V and 3 bases from J, the gap between germline ends came to 12 bases. The CDR3 length is 15 residues. The germline gives CDR1 SGHAT, CDR2 FQNNGV. CDR3 in DNA: TGTGCCAGCAGCTTAGATTCTAGAGCGGGCTACGAGCAGTACTTC. It translates to CASSLDSRAGYEQYF.

This clone has just a few counts. This chain joins TRBV7-2 and TRBJ2-2, with D possibly being TRBD1 (5 bases). Trimming removed 3 bases at V and 3 bases at J, with 8 bases between. The germline CDR1 and CDR2 sequences are SGHTA and FQGNSA. The CDR3 length is 14 residues. The DNA for the CDR3 is TGTGCCAGCAGCTTTAAAGGGGACACCGGGGAGCTGTTTTTT. This sequence encodes CASSFKGDTGELFF.

The chain combines TRBV5-5 with TRBJ2-1; 7 bases map to TRBD2. CDR3 size: 15 residues. In germline, CDR1 is SGHKS, CDR2 YYEKEE (reference sequence). J gave up 1 base and V 3 bases, and 4 bases lay outside the gene matches. The CDR3 spells CASSSRAGSYNEQFF. CDR3 nucleotide sequence: TGTGCCAGCAGCTCCCGAGCGGGATCCTACAATGAGCAGTTCTTC.

The gene calls are TRBV2 and TRBJ2-3, with TRBD1 matching over 11 bases. CDR1 is SNHLY, CDR2 FYNNEI, per germline. The CDR3 has 15 residues. V was clipped by 5 bases and J by 3 bases; unmatched bases: 4. The CDR3 DNA is TGTGCCAGCAGTTTCGGGACAGGGGGTACAGATACGCAGTATTTT. Its translation: CASSFGTGGTDTQYF.

V is TRBV5-4 and J is TRBJ2-3, with D possibly TRBD2 on 5 matching bases. The V gene's germline CDR1 is SGHNT and CDR2 YYREEE (reference sequence). This CDR3 has 15 residues. V was trimmed by 1 base and J by 6 bases, leaving 15 bases between them. The CDR3 is CASSLKSLASDTQYF. CDR3 coding DNA: TGTGCCAGCAGCTTGAAATCCCTAGCATCGGATACGCAGTATTTT.